This is a list of T cell receptor beta chains from one sample in a study of patients and donors after allogeneic stem cell transplantation. Each CDR3 protein gets one entry after TCRdb re-called the RT-PCR reads with MiXCR. The sample lists around 160,000 distinct CDR3 sequences; about 32% were seen once. Input material: blood, either unsorted or a sorted T cell fraction (not recorded which). Receptors were obtained from a human donor who was either an allogeneic HSCT recipient or a stem cell or donor lymphocyte infusion donor (not recorded which). It is not recorded whose cells these are; they may come from a transplant donor. Both conserved end residues are part of each CDR3. Fields, in order: V gene, clone size, J gene, D gene, CDR3 length, CDR3 DNA, CDR3 protein. The D gene is left open where the match is weak. Size is omitted from some rows. Given values are once, few, many or a class for expanded clones.

V gene: TRBV5-1
clone size: many
J gene: TRBJ1-2
D gene: NA
CDR3 length: 14
CDR3 DNA: TGCGCCAGCAGCTTTGGTGACAATAACTATGGCTACACCTTC
CDR3 protein: CASSFGDNNYGYTF

V gene: TRBV6-5
clone size: few
J gene: TRBJ2-6
D gene: NA
CDR3 length: 18
CDR3 DNA: TGTGCCAGCAGACCCTCGTTCACAGCGGTAGCTGGGGCCAACGTCCTGACTTTC
CDR3 protein: CASRPSFTAVAGANVLTF

V gene: TRBV12-3/TRBV12-4
clone size: many
J gene: TRBJ1-2
D gene: NA
CDR3 length: 15
CDR3 DNA: TGTGCCAGCAGTTTAGTCGGGACGGGAAACTATGGCTACACCTTC
CDR3 protein: CASSLVGTGNYGYTF

V gene: TRBV7-6
clone size: NA
J gene: TRBJ2-3
D gene: TRBD2
CDR3 length: 16
CDR3 DNA: TGTGCCAGCAGCCCCCGACTAGCGGGAGGTGGAGATACGCAGTATTTT
CDR3 protein: CASSPRLAGGGDTQYF

V gene: TRBV28
clone size: few
J gene: TRBJ1-2
D gene: NA
CDR3 length: 12
CDR3 DNA: TGTGCCAGCAGTGAACAGGGAAAGGGCTACACCTTC
CDR3 protein: CASSEQGKGYTF

V gene: TRBV28
clone size: NA
J gene: TRBJ2-7
D gene: NA
CDR3 length: 15
CDR3 DNA: TGTGCCAGCAGCTACCTTAATTTAGGTCCCCACGAGCAGTACTTC
CDR3 protein: CASSYLNLGPHEQYF

V gene: TRBV21-1
clone size: NA
J gene: TRBJ2-2
D gene: NA
CDR3 length: 15
CDR3 DNA: TGTGCCAGCAGCAAAATGAAAGGGACACCCGGGGAGCTGTTTTTT
CDR3 protein: CASSKMKGTPGELFF

V gene: TRBV20-1
clone size: few
J gene: TRBJ2-2
D gene: NA
CDR3 length: 13
CDR3 DNA: TGCAGTGCTAGAGATGACTTGCACGGGGAGCTGTTTTTT
CDR3 protein: CSARDDLHGELFF

V gene: TRBV3-1
clone size: few
J gene: TRBJ2-1
D gene: NA
CDR3 length: 14
CDR3 DNA: TGTGCCAGCAGCCCCTATGGGATGGGCGGTGAGCAGTTCTTC
CDR3 protein: CASSPYGMGGEQFF

V gene: TRBV6-2/TRBV6-3
clone size: NA
J gene: TRBJ2-6
D gene: TRBD1
CDR3 length: 17
CDR3 DNA: TGTGCCAGCAGCTACGGACAGGCGTTGTCTGGGGCCAACGTCCTGACTTTC
CDR3 protein: CASSYGQALSGANVLTF

V gene: TRBV5-6
clone size: NA
J gene: TRBJ2-2
D gene: NA
CDR3 length: 13
CDR3 DNA: TGTGCCAGCAGCCCGGACTCCACCGGGGAGCTGTTTTTT
CDR3 protein: CASSPDSTGELFF

V gene: TRBV5-1
clone size: NA
J gene: TRBJ2-3
D gene: TRBD2
CDR3 length: 14
CDR3 DNA: TGCGCCAGCAGCACTAGCGGTATCACAGGTACGCAGTATTTT
CDR3 protein: CASSTSGITGTQYF

V gene: TRBV10-3
clone size: medium-sized
J gene: TRBJ1-4
D gene: NA
CDR3 length: 14
CDR3 DNA: TGTGCCATCAAGGACAATACAAGGGATGAAAAACTGTTTTTT
CDR3 protein: CAIKDNTRDEKLFF

V gene: TRBV4-2
clone size: NA
J gene: TRBJ1-2
D gene: NA
CDR3 length: 16
CDR3 DNA: TGTGCCAGCAGCCCTTTGGACAGAACCTCTGGATATGGCTACACCTTC
CDR3 protein: CASSPLDRTSGYGYTF

V gene: TRBV28
clone size: many
J gene: TRBJ1-5
D gene: NA
CDR3 length: 14
CDR3 DNA: TGTGCCAGCAGTCTGGAACGGATCAATCAGCCCCAGCATTTT
CDR3 protein: CASSLERINQPQHF

V gene: TRBV11-2
clone size: NA
J gene: TRBJ2-1
D gene: TRBD2
CDR3 length: 18
CDR3 DNA: TGTGCCAGCAGCTTTGTCCCGGGACTAGCGGGAGGCTACAATGAGCAGTTCTTC
CDR3 protein: CASSFVPGLAGGYNEQFF